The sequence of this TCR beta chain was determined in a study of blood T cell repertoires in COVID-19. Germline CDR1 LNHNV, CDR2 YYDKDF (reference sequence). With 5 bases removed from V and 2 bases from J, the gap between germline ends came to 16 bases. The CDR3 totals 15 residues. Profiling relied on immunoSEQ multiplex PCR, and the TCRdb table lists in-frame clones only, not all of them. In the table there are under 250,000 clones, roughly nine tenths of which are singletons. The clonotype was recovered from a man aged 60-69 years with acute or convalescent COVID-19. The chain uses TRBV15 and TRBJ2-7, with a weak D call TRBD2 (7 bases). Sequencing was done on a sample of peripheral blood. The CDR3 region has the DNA TGTGCCACCAGCCCCGAGGGGGGGCGGGCCTACGAGCAGTACTTC. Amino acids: CATSPEGGRAYEQYF.